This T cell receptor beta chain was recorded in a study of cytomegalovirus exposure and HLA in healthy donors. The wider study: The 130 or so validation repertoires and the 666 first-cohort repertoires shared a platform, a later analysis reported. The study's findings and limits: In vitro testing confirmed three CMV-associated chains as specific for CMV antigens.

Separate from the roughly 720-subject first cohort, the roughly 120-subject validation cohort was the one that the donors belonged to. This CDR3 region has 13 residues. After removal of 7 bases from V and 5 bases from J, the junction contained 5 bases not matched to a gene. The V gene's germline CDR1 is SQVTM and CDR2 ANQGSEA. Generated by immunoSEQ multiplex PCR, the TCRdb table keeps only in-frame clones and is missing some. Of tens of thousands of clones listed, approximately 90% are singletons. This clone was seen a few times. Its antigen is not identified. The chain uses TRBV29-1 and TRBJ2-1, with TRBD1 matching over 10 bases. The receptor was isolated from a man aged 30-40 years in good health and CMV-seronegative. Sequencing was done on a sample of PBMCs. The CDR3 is CSGDRGPDNEQFF. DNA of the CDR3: TGCAGCGGCGACAGGGGGCCGGACAATGAGCAGTTCTTC.